This TCR beta chain was documented in a study of shared clonotypes between healthy human individuals. This clone showed up just once. Naive CD8 cells, CD45RO-negative and positively selected for CCR7, excluded terminally differentiated effector memory CD45RA+ cells. Generated by immunoSEQ multiplex PCR, the TCRdb table keeps only in-frame clones and is missing some. The sample has hundreds of thousands of clones; about 96% are singletons. The CDR3 is 14 amino acids. Germline CDR1 reads SNHLY; CDR2 reads FYNNEI. The ends were cut back, 7 bases at V and 7 bases at J, with 17 bases in the middle. Material for sequencing was naive CD8+ T cells sorted from blood. This chain links TRBV2 with TRBJ2-1; D may be TRBD2 (6 bases). The clonotype was recovered from a woman in her 30s in good health. The CDR3 DNA is TGTGCCAGCACCCCCCTGCGGGGTTTTAATGAGCAGTTCTTC. Its translation: CASTPLRGFNEQFF. The whole variable domain, filled in from reference TRBV2 and TRBJ2-1, reads EPEVTQTPSHQVTQMGQEVILRCVPISNHLYFYWYRQILGQKVEFLVSFYNNEISEKSEIFDDQFSVERPDGSNFTLKIRSTKLEDSAMYFCASTPLRGFNEQFFGPGTRLTVL.